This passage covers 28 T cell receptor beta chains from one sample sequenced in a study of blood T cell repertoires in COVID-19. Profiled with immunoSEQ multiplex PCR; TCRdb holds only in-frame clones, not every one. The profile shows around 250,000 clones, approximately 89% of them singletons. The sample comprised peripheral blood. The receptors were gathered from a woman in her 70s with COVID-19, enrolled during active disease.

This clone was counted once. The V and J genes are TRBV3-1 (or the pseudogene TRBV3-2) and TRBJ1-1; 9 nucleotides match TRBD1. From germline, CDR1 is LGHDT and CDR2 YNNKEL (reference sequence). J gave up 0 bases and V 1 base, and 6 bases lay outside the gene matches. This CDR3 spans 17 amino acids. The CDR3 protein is CASSQAPGTGMNTEAFF. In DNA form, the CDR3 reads TGTGCCAGCAGCCAAGCCCCCGGGACAGGGATGAACACTGAAGCTTTCTTT.

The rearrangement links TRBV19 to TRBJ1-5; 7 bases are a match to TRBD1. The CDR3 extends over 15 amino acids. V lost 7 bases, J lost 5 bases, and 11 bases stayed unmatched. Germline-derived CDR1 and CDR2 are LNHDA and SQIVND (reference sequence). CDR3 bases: TGTGCCAGTACCAACCCCGGGACAGCCTATCAGCCCCAGCATTTT. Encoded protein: CASTNPGTAYQPQHF. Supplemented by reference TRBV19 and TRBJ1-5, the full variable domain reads DGGITQSPKYLFRKEGQNVTLSCEQNLNHDAMYWYRQDPGQGLRLIYYSQIVNDFQKGDIAEGYSVSREKKESFPLTVTSAQKNPTAFYLCASTNPGTAYQPQHFGDGTRLSIL.

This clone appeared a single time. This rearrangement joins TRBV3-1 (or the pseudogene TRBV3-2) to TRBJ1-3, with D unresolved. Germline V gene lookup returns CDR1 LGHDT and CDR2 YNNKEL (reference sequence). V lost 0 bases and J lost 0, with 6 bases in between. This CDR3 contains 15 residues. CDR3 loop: CASSQDVYSGNTIYF. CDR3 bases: TGTGCCAGCAGCCAAGACGTCTACTCTGGAAACACCATATATTTT.

The CDR3 region is CSASMREDSPLHF. CDR3 nucleotides: TGCAGTGCTAGTATGAGGGAGGATTCACCCCTCCACTTT. The J gene is TRBJ1-6, the V gene TRBV20-1; D is unresolved. Trimming removed 3 bases at V and 8 bases at J, with 11 bases between. Germline V gene data show CDR1 as DFQATT and CDR2 as SNEGSKA (reference sequence). This CDR3 contains 13 residues.

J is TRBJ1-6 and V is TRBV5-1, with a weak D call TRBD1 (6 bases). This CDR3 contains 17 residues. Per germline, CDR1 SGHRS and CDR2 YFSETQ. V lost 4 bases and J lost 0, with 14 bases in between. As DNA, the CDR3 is TGCGCCAGCAGCAGGGACACTTTGAGCTCCTATAATTCACCCCTCCACTTT. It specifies CASSRDTLSSYNSPLHF.

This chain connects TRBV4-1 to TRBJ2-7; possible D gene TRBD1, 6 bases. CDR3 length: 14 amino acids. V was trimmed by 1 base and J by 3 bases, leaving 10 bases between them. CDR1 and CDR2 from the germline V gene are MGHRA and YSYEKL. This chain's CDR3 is CASSQGSRGYEQYF. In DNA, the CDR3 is TGCGCCAGCAGCCAAGGGTCCAGGGGCTACGAGCAGTACTTC.

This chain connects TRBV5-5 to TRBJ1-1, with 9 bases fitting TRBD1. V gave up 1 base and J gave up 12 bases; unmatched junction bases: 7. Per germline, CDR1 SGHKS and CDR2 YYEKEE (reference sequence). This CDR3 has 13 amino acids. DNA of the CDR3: TGTGCCAGCAGCTTGAATGGGGACAGGGTGTCTTTCTTT. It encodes CASSLNGDRVSFF.

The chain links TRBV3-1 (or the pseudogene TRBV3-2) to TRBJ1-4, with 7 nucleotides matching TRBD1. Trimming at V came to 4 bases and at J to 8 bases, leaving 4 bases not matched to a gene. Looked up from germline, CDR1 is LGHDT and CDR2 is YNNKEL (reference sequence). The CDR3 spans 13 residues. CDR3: CASSRGTVEKLFF. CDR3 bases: TGTGCCAGCAGCCGCGGGACAGTAGAAAAACTGTTTTTT.

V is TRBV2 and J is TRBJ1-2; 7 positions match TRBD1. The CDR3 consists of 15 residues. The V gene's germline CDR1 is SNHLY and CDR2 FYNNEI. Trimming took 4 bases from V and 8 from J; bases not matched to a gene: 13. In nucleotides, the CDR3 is TGTGCCAGCAGTGCGAGATCGGCCGGGACAGAGGGCTACACCTTC. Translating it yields CASSARSAGTEGYTF.

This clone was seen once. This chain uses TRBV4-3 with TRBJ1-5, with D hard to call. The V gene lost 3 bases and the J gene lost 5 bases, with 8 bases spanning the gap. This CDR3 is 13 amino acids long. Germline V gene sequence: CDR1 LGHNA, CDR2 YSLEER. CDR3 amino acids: CASSHFFDQPQHF. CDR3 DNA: TGCGCCAGCAGCCATTTCTTCGATCAGCCCCAGCATTTT.

CDR3 residues: CAISDRGKERQGGIETQYF. The CDR3 DNA reads TGTGCCATCAGTGACCGGGGAAAGGAGCGACAGGGGGGTATAGAGACCCAGTACTTC. This chain connects TRBV10-3 to TRBJ2-5, with TRBD1 matching over 9 bases. With V trimmed by 3 bases and J by 4 bases, 18 bases remained unmatched. Germline V gene data show CDR1 as ENHRY and CDR2 as SYGVKD. This CDR3 is built from 19 residues.

The CDR3 region is CATSDPGVTAGYTF. The CDR3 nucleotides read TGTGCCACCAGTGACCCAGGGGTTACGGCTGGCTACACCTTC. The rearrangement links TRBV24-1 to TRBJ1-2, with D perhaps TRBD1 (6 bases). Germline V gene sequence: CDR1 KGHDR, CDR2 SFDVKD. CDR3 length: 14 residues. With 4 bases removed from V and 7 bases from J, the gap between germline ends came to 15 bases.

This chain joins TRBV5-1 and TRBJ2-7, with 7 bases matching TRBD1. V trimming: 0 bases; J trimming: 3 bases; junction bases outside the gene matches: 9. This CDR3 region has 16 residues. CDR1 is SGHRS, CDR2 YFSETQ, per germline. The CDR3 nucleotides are TGCGCCAGCAGCTTGGTGGCAGGGGGTAGAGACTACGAGCAGTACTTC. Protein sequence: CASSLVAGGRDYEQYF.

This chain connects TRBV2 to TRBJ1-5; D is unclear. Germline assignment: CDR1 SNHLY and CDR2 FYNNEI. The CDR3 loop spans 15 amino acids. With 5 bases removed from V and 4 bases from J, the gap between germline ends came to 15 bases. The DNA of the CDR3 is TGTGCCAGCAGTCCTGCCCTAGCGGGTAATCAGCCCCAGCATTTT. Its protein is CASSPALAGNQPQHF.

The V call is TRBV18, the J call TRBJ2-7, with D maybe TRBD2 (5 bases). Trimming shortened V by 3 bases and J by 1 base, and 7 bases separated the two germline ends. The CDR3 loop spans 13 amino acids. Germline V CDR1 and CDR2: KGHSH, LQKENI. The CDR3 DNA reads TGTGCCAGCTCACCGGCGGGTTCCTACGAGCAGTACTTC. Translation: CASSPAGSYEQYF. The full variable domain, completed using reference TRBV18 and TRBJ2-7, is NAGVMQNPRHLVRRRGQEARLRCSPMKGHSHVYWYRQLPEEGLKFMVYLQKENIIDESGMPKERFSAEFPKEGPSILRIQQVVRGDSAAYFCASSPAGSYEQYFGPGTRLTVT.

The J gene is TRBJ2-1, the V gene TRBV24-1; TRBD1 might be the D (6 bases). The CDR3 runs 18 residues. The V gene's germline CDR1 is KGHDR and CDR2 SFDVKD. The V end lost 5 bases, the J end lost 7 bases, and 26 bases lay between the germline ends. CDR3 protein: CATSGVLTGSFNGNEQFF. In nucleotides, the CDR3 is TGTGCCACCAGTGGAGTCCTAACAGGGTCATTTAATGGTAATGAGCAGTTCTTC.

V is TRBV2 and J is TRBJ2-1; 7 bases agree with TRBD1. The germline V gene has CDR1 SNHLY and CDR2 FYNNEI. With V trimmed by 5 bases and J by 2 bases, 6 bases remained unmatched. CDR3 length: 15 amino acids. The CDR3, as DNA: TGTGCCAGCAGTCAGGACAGGAGAACCTACAATGAGCAGTTCTTC. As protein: CASSQDRRTYNEQFF.

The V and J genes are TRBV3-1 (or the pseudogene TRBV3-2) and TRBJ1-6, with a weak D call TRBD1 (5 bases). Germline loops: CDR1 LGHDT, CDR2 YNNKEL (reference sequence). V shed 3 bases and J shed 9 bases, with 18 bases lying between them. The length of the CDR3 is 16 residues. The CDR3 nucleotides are TGTGCCAGCAGCCACCCCGCGACGGGGGGTTCTTCACCCCTCCACTTT. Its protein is CASSHPATGGSSPLHF.

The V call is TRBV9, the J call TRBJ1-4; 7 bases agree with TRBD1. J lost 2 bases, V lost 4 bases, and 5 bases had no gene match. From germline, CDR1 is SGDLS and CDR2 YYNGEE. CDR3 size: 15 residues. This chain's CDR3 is CASSTQGSTNEKLFF. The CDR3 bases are TGTGCCAGCAGCACACAGGGGTCGACTAATGAAAAACTGTTTTTT.

CDR3 nucleotides: TGTGCCAGCACCGGAGGGAGCTCCTACAATGAGCAGTTCTTC. It specifies CASTGGSSYNEQFF. The chain carries TRBV2 and TRBJ2-1; tentatively, D is TRBD2 (6 bases). CDR1 is SNHLY, CDR2 FYNNEI, per germline. The V end was cut by 7 bases, the J end by 0 bases, with 10 bases between. The CDR3 is 14 residues long.

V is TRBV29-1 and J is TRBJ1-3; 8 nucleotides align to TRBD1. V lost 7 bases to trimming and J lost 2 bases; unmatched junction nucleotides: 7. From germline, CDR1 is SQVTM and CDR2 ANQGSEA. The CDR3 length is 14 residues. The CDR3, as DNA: TGCAGCGCCGGACCGGACAGGGCTGGAAACACCATATATTTT. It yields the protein CSAGPDRAGNTIYF.

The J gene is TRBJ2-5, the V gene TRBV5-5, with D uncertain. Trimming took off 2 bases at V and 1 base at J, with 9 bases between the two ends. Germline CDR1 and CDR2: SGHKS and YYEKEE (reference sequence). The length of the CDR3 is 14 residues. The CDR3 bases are TGTGCCAGCAGCTTCCCCAGACTCCAAGAGACCCAGTACTTC. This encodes CASSFPRLQETQYF.

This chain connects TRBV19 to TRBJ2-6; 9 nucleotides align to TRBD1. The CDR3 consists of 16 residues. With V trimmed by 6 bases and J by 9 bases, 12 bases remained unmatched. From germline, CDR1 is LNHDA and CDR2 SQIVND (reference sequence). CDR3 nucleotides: TGTGCCAGTAGGACCGGGACAGGGCGTCCGCACAACGTCCTGACTTTC. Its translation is CASRTGTGRPHNVLTF.

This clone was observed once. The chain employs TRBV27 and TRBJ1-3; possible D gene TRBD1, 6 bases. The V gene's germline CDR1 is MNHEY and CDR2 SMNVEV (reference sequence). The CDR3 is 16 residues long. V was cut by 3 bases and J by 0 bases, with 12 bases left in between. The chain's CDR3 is CASSLVGGSSGNTIYF. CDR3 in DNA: TGTGCCAGCAGTTTGGTAGGGGGATCCTCTGGAAACACCATATATTTT.

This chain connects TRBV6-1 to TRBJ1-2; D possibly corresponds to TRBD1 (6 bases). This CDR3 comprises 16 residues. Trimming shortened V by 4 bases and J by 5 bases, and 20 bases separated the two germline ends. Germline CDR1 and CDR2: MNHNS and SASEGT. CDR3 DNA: TGTGCCAGCAGTGGGAATTCCTCCGGGACAATGTATGGCTACACCTTC. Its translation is CASSGNSSGTMYGYTF.

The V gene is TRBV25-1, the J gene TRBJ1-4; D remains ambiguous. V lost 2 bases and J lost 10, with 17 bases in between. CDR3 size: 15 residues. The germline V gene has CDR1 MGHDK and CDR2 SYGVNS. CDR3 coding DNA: TGTGCCAGCAGTGAACCCGCATCGGGGAGCGCAAAACTGTTTTTT. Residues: CASSEPASGSAKLFF.

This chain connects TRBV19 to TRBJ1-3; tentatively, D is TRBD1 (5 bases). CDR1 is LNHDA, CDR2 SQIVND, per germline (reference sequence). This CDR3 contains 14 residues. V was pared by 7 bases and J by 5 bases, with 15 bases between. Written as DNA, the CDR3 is TGTGCCAGTACCGCTCAGGGATTGAGAAACACCATATATTTT. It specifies CASTAQGLRNTIYF.

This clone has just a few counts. The CDR3 region is CASSSGLAGGTYEQYF. DNA of the CDR3: TGTGCCAGCAGCTCGGGACTAGCGGGAGGGACCTACGAGCAGTACTTC. V gene TRBV5-6 combines with J gene TRBJ2-7, with TRBD2 matching 16 bases. The CDR3 is made up of 16 amino acids. The germline V gene encodes CDR1 SGHDT and CDR2 YYEEEE. Trimming at V came to 3 bases and at J to 2 bases, leaving 2 bases not matched to a gene. Combining the CDR3 with reference TRBV5-6 and TRBJ2-7 gives the whole variable domain DAGVTQSPTHLIKTRGQQVTLRCSPKSGHDTVSWYQQALGQGPQFIFQYYEEEERQRGNFPDRFSGHQFPNYSSELNVNALLLGDSALYLCASSSGLAGGTYEQYFGPGTRLTVT.